This T cell receptor beta chain originates from a study of T cell responses to AZD1222 COVID-19 vaccine. The overall study: Timing groups of about 4 and about 12 weeks for second doses were pooled. Study-level points and caveats: Possibly, clonal diversity was underestimated; donors were largely white British and included more females. Baseline serostatus was positive in only a handful of AZD1222 recipients. Sampling that yielded the repertoires occurred only after the peak T cell response.

With regard to this clone: Its antigen remains unidentified.

The trim removed 0 bases at V and 5 bases at J, leaving 5 bases unmatched. This CDR3 contains 15 residues. CDR1 GTSNPN and CDR2 SVGIG come from the germline V gene (reference sequence). Here immunoSEQ multiplex PCR was the method, and the copy in TCRdb shows in-frame clones only, minus some. The sample has around 180,000 clones, more than 80% seen once. This sample comprised peripheral blood, obtained on day 0 of AZD1222 vaccination. This clonotype was sampled from an adult in good health. V usage is TRBV30 and J usage is TRBJ2-1; 9 nucleotides line up with TRBD1. The CDR3 here is CAWSVGTGRDNEQFF. DNA of the CDR3: TGTGCCTGGAGTGTAGGGACAGGGCGGGACAATGAGCAGTTCTTC.